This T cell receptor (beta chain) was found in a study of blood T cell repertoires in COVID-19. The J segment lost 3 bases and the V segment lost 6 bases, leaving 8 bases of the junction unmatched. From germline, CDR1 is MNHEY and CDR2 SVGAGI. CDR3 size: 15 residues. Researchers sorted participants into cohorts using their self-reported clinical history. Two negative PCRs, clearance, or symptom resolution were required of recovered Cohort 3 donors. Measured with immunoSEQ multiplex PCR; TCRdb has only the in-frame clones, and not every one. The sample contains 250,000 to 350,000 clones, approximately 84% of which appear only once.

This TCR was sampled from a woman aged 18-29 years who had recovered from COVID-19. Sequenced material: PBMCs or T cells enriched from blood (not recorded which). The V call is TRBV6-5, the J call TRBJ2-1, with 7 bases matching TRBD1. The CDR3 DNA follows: TGTGCCAGCAGACTCGAGGGGGCGTACTACAATGAGCAGTTCTTC. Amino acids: CASRLEGAYYNEQFF.